This TCR beta chain was sequenced in a study of post-analysis software for immune sequencing data. Study-wide results and limits: Diversity measured as normalized Chao1 was significantly lower in multiple sclerosis patients than in controls. Roughly five TRBV segments occurring more often in patients than controls included TRBV5-6, TRBV5-1 and TRBV20-1.

Germline V gives CDR1 SGHRS, CDR2 YFSETQ. The junction had 7 bases not matched to a gene; V was cut back by 6 bases and J by 5 bases. CDR3 size: 15 residues. Built from TCR beta cDNA, the libraries had unique molecular identifiers in them. Each batch of about 0.95 to 10 million T cells produced roughly 450,000 cDNA molecules. In TCRdb, the PCR reads were re-called with MiXCR into one record per CDR3 protein. This table holds hundreds of thousands of distinct CDR3 sequences, less than 40% found once. On this clonotype itself: No antigen is known for it.

The chain links TRBV5-1 to TRBJ2-5; 13 nucleotides match TRBD2. The material sequenced was blood. This clonotype originated in a girl aged 10 to 17 with multiple sclerosis. CDR3 region: CASNLMGLAGETQYF. CDR3 nucleotide sequence: TGCGCCAGCAACTTAATGGGACTAGCGGGGGAGACCCAGTACTTC.